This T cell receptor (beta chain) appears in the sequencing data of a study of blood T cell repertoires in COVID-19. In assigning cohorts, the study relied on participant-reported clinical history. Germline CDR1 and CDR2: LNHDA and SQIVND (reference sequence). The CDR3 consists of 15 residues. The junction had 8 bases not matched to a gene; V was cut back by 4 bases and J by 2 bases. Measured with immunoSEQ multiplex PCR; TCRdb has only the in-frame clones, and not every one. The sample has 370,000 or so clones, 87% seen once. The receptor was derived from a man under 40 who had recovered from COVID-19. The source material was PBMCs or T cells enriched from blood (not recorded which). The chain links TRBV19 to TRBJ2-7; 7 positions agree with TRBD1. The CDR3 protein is CASSTGGDRPYEQYF. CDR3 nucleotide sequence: TGTGCCAGTAGTACGGGTGGGGACAGACCCTACGAGCAGTACTTC.